This T cell receptor (beta chain) originates from a study of radiotherapy plus CTLA-4 blockade in lung cancer. Overall study context: Objective responses emerged in under 20% of patients, and roughly 28% attained disease control.

This clone is a singleton in its sample. The germline gives CDR1 SGHRS, CDR2 YFSETQ. The V gene lost 1 base and the J gene lost 7 bases, with 17 bases spanning the gap. The CDR3 runs 16 residues. Sequencing was performed with immunoSEQ multiplex PCR; in TCRdb, only in-frame clones are kept and a portion is missing. Here the sample spans 100,000 or so clones, around 83% being singletons. Sequencing used peripheral blood, obtained from a patient treated with radiotherapy plus ipilimumab. The rearrangement links TRBV5-1 to TRBJ2-2, with a possible D match to TRBD2 (5 bases). This receptor was obtained from a human donor with non-small cell lung cancer that progressed on radiotherapy plus ipilimumab. The DNA of the CDR3 is TGCGCCAGCAGCTTGAGTGGGCTAGCTGGGGACGGGGAGCTGTTTTTT. It encodes CASSLSGLAGDGELFF.